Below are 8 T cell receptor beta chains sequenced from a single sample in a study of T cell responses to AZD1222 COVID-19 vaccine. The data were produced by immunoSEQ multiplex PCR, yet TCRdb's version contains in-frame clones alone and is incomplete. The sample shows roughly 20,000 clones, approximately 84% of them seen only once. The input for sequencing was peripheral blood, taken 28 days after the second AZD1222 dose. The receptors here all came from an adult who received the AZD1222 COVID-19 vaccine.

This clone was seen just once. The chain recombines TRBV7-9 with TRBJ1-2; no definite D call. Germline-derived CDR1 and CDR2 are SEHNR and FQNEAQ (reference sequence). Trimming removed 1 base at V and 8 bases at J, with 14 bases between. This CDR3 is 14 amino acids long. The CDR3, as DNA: TGTGCCAGCAGCTTAGTAGGCCCCGTCTGGGGCTACACCTTC. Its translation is CASSLVGPVWGYTF.

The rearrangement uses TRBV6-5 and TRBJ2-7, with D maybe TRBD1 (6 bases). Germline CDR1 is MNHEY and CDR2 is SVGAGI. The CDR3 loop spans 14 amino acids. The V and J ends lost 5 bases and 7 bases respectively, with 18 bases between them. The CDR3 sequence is CASSTRDTSREQYF. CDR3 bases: TGTGCCAGCAGTACCCGGGACACGAGTAGAGAGCAGTACTTC.

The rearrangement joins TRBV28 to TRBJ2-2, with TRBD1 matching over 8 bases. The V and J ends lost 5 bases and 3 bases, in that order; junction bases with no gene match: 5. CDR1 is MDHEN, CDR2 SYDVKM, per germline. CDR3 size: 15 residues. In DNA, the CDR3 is TGTGCCAGCAGTCCCCCGGACAGGGACACCGGGGAGCTGTTTTTT. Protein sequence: CASSPPDRDTGELFF.

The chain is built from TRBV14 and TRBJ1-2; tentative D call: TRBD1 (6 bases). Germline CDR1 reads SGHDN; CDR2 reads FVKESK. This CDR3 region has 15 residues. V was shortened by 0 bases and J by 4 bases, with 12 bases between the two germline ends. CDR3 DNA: TGTGCCAGCAGCCAAGATGCCAGGGGAAGCTATGGCTACACCTTC. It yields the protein CASSQDARGSYGYTF. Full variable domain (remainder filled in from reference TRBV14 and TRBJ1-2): EAGVTQFPSHSVIEKGQTVTLRCDPISGHDNLYWYRRVMGKEIKFLLHFVKESKQDESGMPNNRFLAERTGGTYSTLKVQPAELEDSGVYFCASSQDARGSYGYTFGSGTRLTVV.

For the CDR3, the DNA is TGTGCCAGCAGTTACGCCGGGACCCAACAAGGCTACACCTTC. It translates to CASSYAGTQQGYTF. The chain recombines TRBV6-2 or TRBV6-3 with TRBJ1-2; D is possibly TRBD1 (5 bases). V lost 2 bases and J lost 8, with 15 bases in between. CDR3 length: 14 amino acids. CDR1 and CDR2 (germline): MNHEY, SVGEGT.

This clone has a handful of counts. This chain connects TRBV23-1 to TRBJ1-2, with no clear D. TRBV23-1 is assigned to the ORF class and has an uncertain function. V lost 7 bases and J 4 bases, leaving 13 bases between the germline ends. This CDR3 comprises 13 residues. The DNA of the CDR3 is TGCGCCAGCACCTTAAACAGATGCTATGGCTACACCTTC. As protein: CASTLNRCYGYTF.

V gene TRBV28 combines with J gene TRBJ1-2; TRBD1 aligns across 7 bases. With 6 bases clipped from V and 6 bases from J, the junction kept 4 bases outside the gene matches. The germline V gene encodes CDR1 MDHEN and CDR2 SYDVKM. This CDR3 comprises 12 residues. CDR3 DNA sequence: TGTGCCAGCAGGACAGGGACCCATGGCTACACCTTC. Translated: CASRTGTHGYTF.

The CDR3 DNA is TGTGCCAGCAGCAGACATGGGTCTGGAAACACCATATATTTT. Its protein is CASSRHGSGNTIYF. This sequence joins TRBV11-2 and TRBJ1-3; D remains ambiguous. This CDR3 spans 14 amino acids. The V gene lost 5 bases and the J gene lost 1 base, with 9 bases spanning the gap. Germline CDR1 reads SGHAT; CDR2 reads FQNNGV.